Listed below are T cell receptor beta chains from one sample, sequenced in a study of blood T cell repertoires in COVID-19. Assay used: immunoSEQ multiplex PCR; TCRdb lists only in-frame clones, some missing. The sample yields roughly 150,000 clones, approximately 77% seen once. The specimen was PBMCs or T cells enriched from blood (not recorded which). These receptors were taken from a man in his 60s who had recovered from COVID-19. The CDR3 runs from the conserved cysteine through the conserved F or W. The D gene is left open where the match is weak. Clone size is stated in some rows and not others, as once, few, many or a class when expanded.

TRBV30,-,TRBD1,TRBJ1-5,CAWSVPTRTGAGNQPQHF,TGTGCCTGGAGTGTACCGACCCGAACAGGGGCGGGCAATCAGCCCCAGCATTTT
TRBV18,few,-,TRBJ1-1,CASSPFGGAGTEAFF,TGTGCCAGCTCACCATTCGGGGGGGCCGGCACTGAAGCTTTCTTT
TRBV25-1,-,TRBD2,TRBJ2-5,CASSEVLAGGKTQYF,TGTGCCAGCAGTGAGGTCCTAGCGGGGGGCAAGACCCAGTACTTC
TRBV7-3,-,-,TRBJ1-1,CASSPQGIGTEAFF,TGTGCCAGCAGCCCTCAGGGGATCGGCACTGAAGCTTTCTTT
TRBV13,-,-,TRBJ1-2,CASSSTGNGYTF,TGTGCCAGCAGCTCTACAGGGAATGGCTACACCTTC
TRBV10-2,-,TRBD2,TRBJ2-2,CASRARAGEAGELFF,TGCGCCAGCAGGGCAAGAGCGGGGGAGGCCGGGGAGCTGTTTTTT
TRBV7-3,-,-,TRBJ2-1,CASSLDSAPSSYNEQFF,TGTGCCAGCAGCTTGGACAGTGCCCCGAGCTCCTACAATGAGCAGTTCTTC
TRBV15,once,-,TRBJ1-1,CATSRDGAANTEAFF,TGTGCCACCAGCAGAGATGGGGCAGCAAACACTGAAGCTTTCTTT
TRBV6-4,-,-,TRBJ1-1,CASSDGTENTEAFF,TGTGCCAGCAGTGACGGAACAGAAAACACTGAAGCTTTCTTT
TRBV12-3/TRBV12-4,-,-,TRBJ2-3,CASRMGGSDTQYF,TGTGCCAGCAGGATGGGCGGGTCGGATACGCAGTATTTT
TRBV10-1,-,TRBD1,TRBJ2-7,CASSYTKGRGNEANFYEQYF,TGCGCCAGCAGTTACACTAAGGGCAGGGGGAACGAAGCGAATTTCTACGAGCAGTACTTC
TRBV19,once,TRBD1,TRBJ1-1,CASSHQRTGKNTEAFF,TGTGCCAGTAGTCACCAAAGGACAGGGAAGAACACTGAAGCTTTCTTT
TRBV28,-,-,TRBJ1-1,CASRSGGYTEAFF,TGTGCCAGCCGTTCGGGGGGATACACTGAAGCTTTCTTT
TRBV4-1,-,TRBD1,TRBJ2-7,CASSQIGQDRNYEQYF,TGCGCCAGCAGCCAAATAGGACAGGATCGGAATTACGAGCAGTACTTC
TRBV2,-,TRBD2,TRBJ2-2,CASSRQGLAGGTGELFF,TGTGCCAGCAGTAGGCAAGGACTAGCGGGGGGCACCGGGGAGCTGTTTTTT
TRBV9,once,-,TRBJ1-1,CASSVQSGFNTEAFF,TGTGCCAGCAGCGTACAATCAGGGTTCAACACTGAAGCTTTCTTT
TRBV27,-,-,TRBJ1-2,CASSLRAANYGYTF,TGTGCCAGCAGTTTACGTGCAGCTAACTATGGCTACACCTTC
TRBV11-3,-,TRBD2,TRBJ2-1,CASAGGANNEQFF,TGTGCCAGCGCGGGGGGGGCGAACAATGAGCAGTTCTTC
TRBV6-5,-,-,TRBJ1-2,CASSRSGVSYGYTF,TGTGCCAGCAGCCGCTCAGGGGTCAGCTATGGCTACACCTTC
TRBV5-1,-,-,TRBJ1-2,CASRYEAQGGYGYTF,TGCGCCAGCAGATATGAGGCCCAGGGCGGCTATGGCTACACCTTC
TRBV14,-,-,TRBJ1-1,CASSHGGSAEAFF,TGTGCCAGCAGCCACGGGGGTTCAGCTGAAGCTTTCTTT
TRBV19,once,-,TRBJ2-2,CASSIGHRRNTGELFF,TGTGCCAGTAGTATAGGCCATAGGAGGAACACCGGGGAGCTGTTTTTT
TRBV6-5,-,-,TRBJ1-2,CASSPQGGYRGYTF,TGTGCCAGCAGCCCCCAGGGCGGCTATCGGGGCTACACCTTC
TRBV19,-,-,TRBJ1-1,CASKSRENTEAFF,TGTGCCAGTAAGAGCAGGGAGAACACTGAAGCTTTCTTT
TRBV28,-,TRBD1,TRBJ1-5,CASRGQGLNQPQHF,TGTGCCAGCAGGGGACAGGGCCTCAATCAGCCCCAGCATTTT
TRBV5-1,-,-,TRBJ2-3,CASSVSTDTQYF,TGCGCCAGCAGCGTCTCCACAGATACGCAGTATTTT
TRBV6-5,-,TRBD1,TRBJ2-1,CASSKRGQVRDEQFF,TGTGCCAGCAGTAAAAGGGGACAGGTCCGCGATGAGCAGTTCTTC
TRBV18,-,-,TRBJ1-1,CASYNSPIGAEAFF,TGTGCCAGCTATAACAGCCCAATCGGCGCTGAAGCTTTCTTT
TRBV28,-,TRBD1,TRBJ1-1,CASGQGLPEAFF,TGTGCCAGCGGACAGGGTTTACCCGAAGCTTTCTTT
TRBV6-1,-,-,TRBJ1-5,CASSERVRSVTFGPQHF,TGTGCCAGCAGTGAACGGGTAAGGTCCGTTACTTTCGGGCCCCAGCATTTT
TRBV7-9,-,-,TRBJ1-2,CASSLGGADYGYTF,TGTGCCAGCAGCTTAGGCGGGGCTGACTATGGCTACACCTTC
TRBV9,-,TRBD1,TRBJ2-3,CASSLTGQGSDTQYF,TGTGCCAGCAGCCTGACGGGACAGGGTTCAGATACGCAGTATTTT
TRBV5-1,-,TRBD2,TRBJ2-5,CASSLVPGGQETQYF,TGCGCCAGCAGCTTGGTCCCGGGAGGGCAAGAGACCCAGTACTTC
TRBV28,-,TRBD2,TRBJ2-7,CAISVAGVNSYEQYF,TGTGCCATCTCGGTAGCGGGAGTGAACTCCTACGAGCAGTACTTC
TRBV7-3,-,TRBD2,TRBJ2-3,CASSSAGGRDTQYF,TGTGCCAGCAGCTCCGCGGGGGGGCGAGATACGCAGTATTTT
TRBV5-1,-,-,TRBJ2-3,CASSRVPDTQYF,TGCGCCAGCAGCCGGGTCCCAGATACGCAGTATTTT